The clone carrying this T cell receptor (beta chain) has more than one count but fewer than ten. The authors' processing: Reference gene primer amplification gave nucleated cell count estimates. Profiled with immunoSEQ multiplex PCR; TCRdb holds only in-frame clones, not every one. V and J calls and clone size are given by that table; D and trimming were obtained from the DNA. The profile covers 180,000 or so clones, with around 83% appearing a single time and 6.5% to 9% taken by the ten largest. This sample stems from a study of blood T cell repertoires in COVID-19. Whole-study context: The origin of the acute and convalescent COVID-19 samples was the United States, Italy and Spain. T cells, B-cell-depleted T cells, or PBMCs supplied cDNA or gDNA.

The sequenced sample was peripheral blood. The clonotype comes from an older woman with acute or convalescent COVID-19.

CDR3 DNA sequence: TGTGCCAGCAGCTTTGCGGGAGGGTTGGATGAGCAGTTCTTC. This codes for CASSFAGGLDEQFF. V usage is TRBV7-3 and J usage is TRBJ2-1; 9 bases match TRBD2. V lost 3 bases to trimming and J lost 8 bases; unmatched junction nucleotides: 5. There are 14 residues in the CDR3. Germline lookup yields CDR1 SGHTA and CDR2 FQGTGA.